This T cell receptor (beta chain) emerged from a study of CD8+ T cells in alopecia areata. CD4+ cells from about five patients underwent sorting into CD25+CD127- cells. Extraction and reverse transcription of RNA yielded cDNA as the sequencing template. Assay used: immunoSEQ multiplex PCR; TCRdb lists only in-frame clones, some missing. The sample shows 6,000 to 8,500 clones, 55% to 75% of them seen only once. The sequence came from a human donor with alopecia areata. The source material was CD4+ Tregs sorted from blood.

The CDR3 sequence: CAWRVSGANVLTF. The CDR3 DNA reads as TGTGCCTGGAGGGTGTCTGGGGCCAACGTCCTGACTTTC. The chain employs TRBV30 and TRBJ2-6; D is uncertain. This CDR3 is 13 amino acids long. Germline V CDR1 and CDR2: GTSNPN, SVGIG (reference sequence). V shed 3 bases and J shed 1 base, with 4 bases lying between them.